Below are 16 T cell receptor beta chains sequenced from a single sample in a study of blood T cell repertoires in COVID-19. Clones were sequenced by immunoSEQ multiplex PCR, and TCRdb holds only the in-frame ones, with some missing. The sample contains approximately 150,000 clones, less than 90% of which appear only once. Sequenced input: peripheral blood. The receptors come from a man aged 25 to 40 with COVID-19, enrolled during active disease.

The gene calls are TRBV6-5 and TRBJ2-7; D is uncertain. The CDR3 sequence is 14 residues long. Germline CDR1 and CDR2: MNHEY and SVGAGI. Deletions cut 4 bases from V and 7 bases from J, with 17 bases between. The CDR3 DNA reads as TGTGCCAGCAGTTCCCTGGGCTTGATACGGGAGCAGTACTTC. It translates to CASSSLGLIREQYF.

This chain connects TRBV28 to TRBJ2-6, with 9 nucleotides matching TRBD1. There are 18 residues in the CDR3. Germline values: CDR1 MDHEN, CDR2 SYDVKM. The V segment lost 3 bases and the J segment 1 base; nucleotides outside the gene matches: 7. This CDR3 reads CASSFSGTGFSGANVLTF. For the CDR3, the DNA is TGTGCCAGCAGTTTTTCCGGGACAGGGTTTTCTGGGGCCAACGTCCTGACTTTC.

This chain uses TRBV3-1 (or the pseudogene TRBV3-2) with TRBJ2-2, with D perhaps matching TRBD1 (7 bases). The germline CDR1 and CDR2 sequences are LGHDT and YNNKEL (reference sequence). The CDR3 is made up of 17 amino acids. V lost 6 bases and J lost 8, with 25 bases in between. Here the CDR3 DNA reads TGTGCCAGCAGTCGGGCGGGGTGTAAGGGGGCGACTGGGGAGCTGTTTTTT. Its protein product is CASSRAGCKGATGELFF.

This clone was recorded a few times. The rearrangement joins TRBV4-1 to TRBJ2-7; 8 bases match TRBD1. The CDR3 consists of 14 residues. Germline V gene sequence: CDR1 MGHRA, CDR2 YSYEKL. Trimming cost V 1 base and J 6 bases; bases outside gene matches: 5. The CDR3 DNA sequence: TGCGCCAGCAGCCAAGCCCCAGGGGGCGGCGAGCAGTACTTC. It encodes CASSQAPGGGEQYF.

This clone was observed once. This chain connects TRBV5-1 to TRBJ1-3, with 11 bases aligning to TRBD1. The germline V gene has CDR1 SGHRS and CDR2 YFSETQ. CDR3 size: 16 residues. The ends lost 4 bases at V and 1 base at J; junction bases unmatched: 4. The DNA for the CDR3 is TGCGCCAGCAGCAGGGGACAGGGGGTTTCTGGAAACACCATATATTTT. It translates to CASSRGQGVSGNTIYF.

The chain carries TRBV14 and TRBJ1-2; D not certain. CDR1 is SGHDN, CDR2 FVKESK, per germline. This CDR3 spans 12 amino acids. V lost 0 bases to trimming and J lost 6 bases, with 5 bases between them. CDR3 sequence reads: CASSQDGDGYTF. The DNA for the CDR3 is TGTGCCAGCAGCCAAGACGGGGATGGCTACACCTTC.

This chain joins TRBV25-1 and TRBJ2-7; no clear D. The CDR3 sequence is 13 residues long. Looked up from germline, CDR1 is MGHDK and CDR2 is SYGVNS. V shed 4 bases and J shed 3 bases, with 10 bases lying between them. CDR3 protein: CASSGPRLYEQYF. CDR3 sequence (DNA): TGTGCCAGCAGTGGCCCCAGACTCTACGAGCAGTACTTC.

The chain combines TRBV3-1 (or the pseudogene TRBV3-2) with TRBJ2-1; 8 bases match TRBD2. Looked up from germline, CDR1 is LGHDT and CDR2 is YNNKEL (reference sequence). The CDR3 extends over 16 amino acids. V dropped 2 bases and J dropped 4; count of bases not matched to a gene: 7. CDR3 in amino acids: CASSQLSSGYYNEQFF. The DNA for the CDR3 is TGTGCCAGCAGCCAACTATCTAGCGGGTATTACAATGAGCAGTTCTTC.

This rearrangement joins TRBV10-2 to TRBJ1-6; D may be TRBD1 (5 bases). This CDR3 is built from 16 residues. The V gene lost 2 bases and the J gene lost 2 bases, with 10 bases spanning the gap. From germline, CDR1 is WSHSY and CDR2 SAAADI. Here the CDR3 reads CASSEKGRTYNSPLHF. In nucleotides, the CDR3 is TGCGCCAGCAGTGAGAAGGGGCGTACCTATAATTCACCCCTCCACTTT.

This chain joins TRBV7-2 and TRBJ2-5; 7 bases fit TRBD2. The germline V gene encodes CDR1 SGHTA and CDR2 FQGNSA. This CDR3 region has 14 residues. With 5 bases clipped from V and 5 bases from J, the junction kept 8 bases outside the gene matches. CDR3 loop: CASSPPPGGETQYF. The CDR3 DNA reads as TGTGCCAGCAGCCCACCCCCCGGGGGGGAGACCCAGTACTTC.

The V call is TRBV11-3, the J call TRBJ2-2; the match to TRBD2 covers 15 bases. This CDR3 has 16 amino acids. Germline V gene lookup returns CDR1 SGHNT and CDR2 YENEEA. J gave up 6 bases and V 5 bases, and 4 bases lay outside the gene matches. This CDR3 is CASSRGLAGGAGELFF. For the CDR3, the DNA is TGTGCCAGCAGCCGGGGACTAGCGGGAGGAGCCGGGGAGCTGTTTTTT.

The J gene is TRBJ2-7, the V gene TRBV3-1 (or the pseudogene TRBV3-2); 11 bases are a match to TRBD1. CDR1 is LGHDT, CDR2 YNNKEL, per germline (reference sequence). With V trimmed by 6 bases and J by 6 bases, 7 bases remained unmatched. The CDR3 covers 14 residues. The chain's CDR3 is CASRNTGTGGEQYF. The CDR3 DNA reads TGTGCCAGCAGAAATACCGGGACAGGGGGCGAGCAGTACTTC.

There are a few counts of this clone. V usage is TRBV28 and J usage is TRBJ2-2, with D possibly TRBD2 on 5 matching bases. V shed 6 bases and J shed 4 bases, with 12 bases lying between them. The length of the CDR3 is 14 residues. Germline V CDR1 and CDR2: MDHEN, SYDVKM. In nucleotides, the CDR3 is TGTGCCAGCAGACCGGGGTATGGCACCGGGGAGCTGTTTTTT. As protein: CASRPGYGTGELFF.

This chain links TRBV3-1 (or the pseudogene TRBV3-2) with TRBJ1-1; 10 bases fit TRBD1. Trimming removed 3 bases from V and 10 bases from J; junction bases left unmatched: 5. This CDR3 is 13 amino acids long. Germline V gene lookup returns CDR1 LGHDT and CDR2 YNNKEL (reference sequence). The CDR3 is CASSQGQGKRAFF. DNA of the CDR3: TGTGCCAGCAGCCAGGGACAGGGGAAGAGAGCTTTCTTT.

The CDR3 nucleotides are TGTGCCAGCTCACCGGGACTCCACACAGATACGCAGTATTTT. Translated, it gives CASSPGLHTDTQYF. This sequence joins TRBV18 and TRBJ2-3; D possibly corresponds to TRBD2 (6 bases). The CDR3 is 14 amino acids. CDR1 and CDR2 (germline): KGHSH, LQKENI. Trimming pared 3 bases from V and 2 bases from J, leaving 9 bases between.

This clone has a handful of counts. This sequence joins TRBV6-5 and TRBJ1-1; no clear D. V was trimmed by 6 bases and J by 2 bases, leaving 7 bases between them. CDR3 length equals 12 residues. CDR1 MNHEY and CDR2 SVGAGI come from the germline V gene. This CDR3 is CASREGNTEAFF. The CDR3 DNA sequence: TGTGCCAGCAGGGAGGGAAACACTGAAGCTTTCTTT.